A selection of T cell receptor beta chains follows, all from one sample in a study of technical replicates of blood from four donors. Method: immunoSEQ multiplex PCR; TCRdb's copy keeps in-frame clones and lacks some. Of tens of thousands of clones in the sample, less than 98% were seen once. The specimen sequenced was T cells isolated from PBMCs. The receptors shown here come from a human donor in good health. Each CDR3 is given with its conserved first and last residue. The order of the fields is J gene, V gene, CDR3 protein.

TRBJ2-3	TRBV7-3	CASSPRPLPGGTQYF
TRBJ1-2	TRBV27	CASSPMGGLNYGYTF
TRBJ1-3	TRBV2	CASRAPGQGGNTIYF
TRBJ2-7	TRBV27	CASKSVSASYEQYF
TRBJ2-1	TRBV18	CASSPGLATYNEQFF
TRBJ2-7	TRBV6-1	CASSEVGSSYEQYF
TRBJ1-2	TRBV6-5	CATKQFNYGYTF
TRBJ2-7	TRBV5-1	CASSLGQDANEQYF
TRBJ2-2	TRBV7-3	CASSWGRGNTGELFF
TRBJ2-5	TRBV6-6	CASSPPGTVETQYF
TRBJ1-5	TRBV6-5	CASRTDRGLNQPQHF
TRBJ2-3	TRBV28	CASINPGQGTDTQYF
TRBJ1-5	TRBV5-5	CASSLAGGNQPQHF
TRBJ1-2	TRBV28	CASSLGPGNYGYTF
TRBJ2-7	TRBV6-5	CASSYTSGSSYEQYF
TRBJ2-1	TRBV7-2	CASSLLAGALDEQFF
TRBJ2-7	TRBV5-4	CASSLGILRDRSYEQYF
TRBJ2-2	TRBV5-1	CASRKAGDTGELFF
TRBJ2-4	TRBV29-1	CSVVGGDGNIQYF
TRBJ2-7	TRBV6-5	CASSYGTGGGNYEQYF
TRBJ2-7	TRBV6-1	CASSGTGTGPLHYSYEQYF
TRBJ1-1	TRBV27	CASSFTGFAEAFF
TRBJ2-5	TRBV6-5	CASSYTGRETQYF
TRBJ1-4	TRBV11-2	CASSPPPYGGEKLFF
TRBJ1-5	TRBV7-2	CASSLGQNSNQPQHF
TRBJ2-1	TRBV27	CASRRAGVDEQFF
TRBJ2-3	TRBV7-2	CASSFLERPTDTQYF
TRBJ1-1	TRBV2	CASKLGGLTRGHTEAFF
TRBJ2-5	TRBV18	CASSISGSRETQYF
TRBJ2-7	TRBV7-9	CASSLDLYEQYF
TRBJ2-1	TRBV28	CASSSPPRLAGGPRRSYNEQFF
TRBJ1-4	TRBV9	CASSVGGATNEKLFF
TRBJ1-1	TRBV9	CASSVAVNTEAFF
TRBJ2-7	TRBV28	CASSLNSRGGNYEQYF
TRBJ2-7	TRBV18	CASSVGTLREQYF
TRBJ2-7	TRBV19	CASRDRGSAYEQYF
TRBJ2-7	TRBV29-1	CSVADRAHEQYF
TRBJ2-7	TRBV21-1	CASSNGRDYYEQYF
TRBJ2-3	TRBV11-2	CASSLMGTSGTDTQYF
TRBJ2-3	TRBV7-3	CASSPLGAGDTQYF
TRBJ2-7	TRBV9	CASRLLAGASTYEQYF